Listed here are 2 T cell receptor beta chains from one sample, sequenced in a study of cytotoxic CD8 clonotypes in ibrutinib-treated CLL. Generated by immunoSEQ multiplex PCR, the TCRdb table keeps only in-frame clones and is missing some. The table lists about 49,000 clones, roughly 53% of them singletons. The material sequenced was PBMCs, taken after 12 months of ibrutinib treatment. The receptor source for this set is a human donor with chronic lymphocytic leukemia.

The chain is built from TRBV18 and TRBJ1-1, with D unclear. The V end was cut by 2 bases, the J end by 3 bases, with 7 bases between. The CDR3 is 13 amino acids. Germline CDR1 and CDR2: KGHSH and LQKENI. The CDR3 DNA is TGTGCCAGCTCACCATCTGGGGACACTGAAGCTTTCTTT. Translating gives CASSPSGDTEAFF.

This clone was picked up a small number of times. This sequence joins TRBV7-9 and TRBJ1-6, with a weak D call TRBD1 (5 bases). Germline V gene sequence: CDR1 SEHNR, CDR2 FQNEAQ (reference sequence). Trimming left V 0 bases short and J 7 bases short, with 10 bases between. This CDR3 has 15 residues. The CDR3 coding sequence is TGTGCCAGCAGCTTAGCCTGGGGCGGGAATTCACCCCTCCACTTT. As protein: CASSLAWGGNSPLHF.